This TCR beta chain is drawn from a study of beta chain features in type 1 diabetes. This clone was observed a handful of times. Expressed TCRB transcripts were sequenced, since all the RNA that had been isolated was reverse transcribed. The average read count of naive, central memory and regulatory T cell samples was about 3.57 million. Generated by immunoSEQ multiplex PCR, the TCRdb table keeps only in-frame clones and is missing some. The table lists 860,000 or so clones, roughly 15% of them singletons. The germline V gene has CDR1 SEHNR and CDR2 FQNEAQ (reference sequence). Trimming stripped 1 base from V and 4 bases from J, with 14 bases between. This CDR3 comprises 17 residues.

This sequence originates from a woman between 18 and 29 years old in good health. What was sequenced was naive CD4+ T cells from blood. The chain combines TRBV7-9 with TRBJ2-6; tentative D call: TRBD2 (6 bases). The CDR3 DNA is TGTGCCAGCAGCTTAGGTTCCCGGGGGTCCGGGGCCAACGTCCTGACTTTC. The encoded protein is CASSLGSRGSGANVLTF.